These 24 T cell receptor beta chains were all obtained from the same sample, sequenced in a study of cytomegalovirus exposure and HLA in healthy donors. The PCR made use of 60 Vbeta and 13 Jbeta primers. Data came from immunoSEQ multiplex PCR; TCRdb stores just in-frame clones and leaves some out. Of 200,000 to 250,000 clones in the sample, around 80% are singletons; the top ten hold almost 8%. Sequencing input: PBMCs. These receptors were collected from an older woman in good health and CMV-seropositive.

In DNA, the CDR3 is TGTGCCAGCAGCCGCGGGGACCAACCTCAGCCCCAGCATTTT. Its protein product is CASSRGDQPQPQHF. The V gene is TRBV7-9, the J gene TRBJ1-5; tentative D call: TRBD1 (5 bases). CDR1 is SEHNR, CDR2 FQNEAQ, per germline (reference sequence). The CDR3 runs to 14 residues. V gave up 5 bases and J gave up 6 bases, with 14 bases separating them. The whole variable domain, remainder taken from reference TRBV7-9 and TRBJ1-5, is DTGVSQNPRHKITKRGQNVTFRCDPISEHNRLYWYRQTLGQGPEFLTYFQNEAQLEKSRLLSDRFSAERPKGSFSTLEIQRTEQGDSAMYLCASSRGDQPQPQHFGDGTRLSIL.

The V call is TRBV6-1, the J call TRBJ2-1; maybe TRBD1 (5 bases). The V and J ends lost 8 bases and 9 bases respectively, with 17 bases between them. Germline V gene sequence: CDR1 MNHNS, CDR2 SASEGT. This CDR3 comprises 13 residues. CDR3 sequence: CASSAGNTGEQFF. The CDR3, as DNA: TGTGCCAGCTCCGCAGGAAACACAGGTGAGCAGTTCTTC.

The table lists this clone with a few counts. The V and J genes are TRBV6-5 and TRBJ2-1; no clear D gene. Germline CDR1 and CDR2: MNHEY and SVGAGI. CDR3 length: 12 residues. V lost 5 bases and J lost 4, with 6 bases in between. This chain's CDR3 is CASSPRYNEQFF. CDR3 in DNA: TGTGCCAGCAGTCCTAGATACAATGAGCAGTTCTTC.

This clone was detected only once. DNA for the CDR3: TGTGCCAGTAGTCCCAGCGGGAACTCCTACAATGAGCAGTTCTTC. Amino acid sequence: CASSPSGNSYNEQFF. The rearrangement joins TRBV19 to TRBJ2-1, with TRBD2 matching over 7 bases. Germline V gives CDR1 LNHDA, CDR2 SQIVND (reference sequence). The CDR3 extends over 15 amino acids. Trimming removed 5 bases from V and 0 bases from J; junction bases left unmatched: 4.

The chain uses TRBV10-3 and TRBJ1-4; no firm D call. The CDR3 extends over 14 amino acids. CDR1 is ENHRY and CDR2 is SYGVKD in the germline V gene. V was pared by 10 bases and J by 6 bases, with 18 bases between. The DNA for the CDR3 is TGTGCCACGAGAAGTGCTCGGGAGGATGAAAAACTGTTTTTT. Translating gives CATRSAREDEKLFF.

The chain joins TRBV5-1 to TRBJ2-5; D gene ambiguous. The CDR3 has 14 residues. Germline CDR1 SGHRS, CDR2 YFSETQ. Trimming took off 3 bases at V and 5 bases at J, with 14 bases between the two ends. The CDR3 DNA is TGCGCCAGCAGCTCGACTGGCTCCCGGGAGACCCAGTACTTC. Translating gives CASSSTGSRETQYF.

The chain uses TRBV28 and TRBJ2-7, with 7 bases aligning to TRBD1. Germline trimming cut 9 bases from V and 1 base from J; bases unmatched to any gene: 3. The CDR3 totals 12 residues. CDR1 and CDR2 from the germline V gene are MDHEN and SYDVKM. CDR3 sequence (DNA): TGTGCCAGTACGGGACAGTCCTACGAGCAGTACTTC. Protein: CASTGQSYEQYF.

The chain employs TRBV6-1 and TRBJ2-3, with a tentative D call TRBD1 (6 bases). Trimming shortened V by 5 bases and J by 0 bases, and 18 bases separated the two germline ends. Germline V CDR1 and CDR2: MNHNS, SASEGT. The CDR3 sequence is 17 residues long. Here the CDR3 DNA reads TGTGCCAGCAGTAAAGAAGACAGGACAACTAGCACAGATACGCAGTATTTT. This translates into CASSKEDRTTSTDTQYF.

The V call is TRBV9, the J call TRBJ2-4, with D tentatively TRBD1 (6 bases). Germline CDR1 and CDR2: SGDLS and YYNGEE. CDR3 length: 13 residues. Trimming stripped 5 bases from V and 7 bases from J, with 13 bases between. The CDR3 DNA is TGTGCCAGCAGTGGGAAAGGGGGTAACATTCAGTACTTC. Amino acids: CASSGKGGNIQYF. Full variable domain (outside the CDR3, taken from reference TRBV9 and TRBJ2-4): DSGVTQTPKHLITATGQRVTLRCSPRSGDLSVYWYQQSLDQGLQFLIQYYNGEERAKGNILERFSAQQFPDLHSELNLSSLELGDSALYFCASSGKGGNIQYFGAGTRLSVL.

The V call is TRBV6-1, the J call TRBJ2-2, with D possibly TRBD2 on 5 matching bases. Trimming shortened V by 9 bases and J by 4 bases, and 9 bases separated the two germline ends. There are 12 residues in the CDR3. Germline V lookup: CDR1 MNHNS, CDR2 SASEGT. DNA of the CDR3: TGTGCCAGTCACGGGGTCACCGGGGAGCTGTTTTTT. It specifies CASHGVTGELFF.

The count of this clone is one. This chain joins TRBV19 and TRBJ1-3; 7 positions agree with TRBD1. The germline gives CDR1 LNHDA, CDR2 SQIVND (reference sequence). CDR3 size: 14 residues. V was pared by 3 bases and J by 5 bases, with 4 bases of the junction left unmatched. CDR3: CASSMTGSRNTIYF. CDR3 DNA: TGTGCCAGTAGTATGACAGGGAGCAGAAACACCATATATTTT.

Regarding this clone: This likely reflects a read error, since a far larger clone is one base away. The chain recombines TRBV5-4 with TRBJ2-5; 9 bases align to TRBD2. Germline V gives CDR1 SGHNT, CDR2 YYREEE (reference sequence). CDR3 length: 16 residues. The J segment lost 1 base and the V segment lost 4 bases, leaving 8 bases of the junction unmatched. CDR3 sequence (DNA): TGTGCCAGCAGCCCCCGGACTAGCGCGTTCCAAGAGACCCAGTACTTC. Translation: CASSPRTSAFQETQYF.

This chain joins TRBV5-1 and TRBJ1-5, with D possibly TRBD1 on 5 matching bases. This CDR3 spans 14 amino acids. Trimming left V 7 bases short and J 2 bases short, with 13 bases between. CDR1 is SGHRS and CDR2 is YFSETQ in the germline V gene. The CDR3 sequence is CASLGAMGNQPQHF. Here the CDR3 DNA reads TGCGCCAGCCTTGGGGCTATGGGCAATCAGCCCCAGCATTTT.

The rearrangement links TRBV2 to TRBJ2-5, with D uncertain. Germline-derived CDR1 and CDR2 are SNHLY and FYNNEI. CDR3 length: 13 residues. Trimming cost V 4 bases and J 2 bases, with 8 bases left between them. CDR3 nucleotide sequence: TGTGCCAGCAGTGGCAGGAAACAAGAGACCCAGTACTTC. Protein product: CASSGRKQETQYF.

The chain recombines TRBV19 with TRBJ2-1; 8 positions agree with TRBD2. V was clipped by 5 bases and J by 2 bases; unmatched bases: 8. Germline CDR1 reads LNHDA; CDR2 reads SQIVND (reference sequence). The CDR3 spans 16 residues. The CDR3 region is CASSERTSYPYNEQFF. CDR3 DNA sequence: TGTGCCAGTAGTGAGAGGACTAGCTATCCCTACAATGAGCAGTTCTTC.

This chain uses TRBV7-9 with TRBJ2-1; 9 nucleotides align to TRBD2. V gave up 1 base and J gave up 6 bases; unmatched junction bases: 4. Germline CDR1 reads SEHNR; CDR2 reads FQNEAQ (reference sequence). The CDR3 sequence is 15 residues long. In DNA, the CDR3 is TGTGCCAGCAGCTTAGACCGCGGGAGGGCCAATGAGCAGTTCTTC. Translation: CASSLDRGRANEQFF.

The chain joins TRBV10-2 to TRBJ2-1, with 8 nucleotides matching TRBD1. Germline V gene data show CDR1 as WSHSY and CDR2 as SAAADI. Trimming cost V 3 bases and J 2 bases; bases outside gene matches: 6. This CDR3 is 16 amino acids long. CDR3 nucleotides: TGCGCCAGCAGTGACTCCCAGGGGGCCCCCTACAATGAGCAGTTCTTC. Protein sequence: CASSDSQGAPYNEQFF.

This clone was observed a few times. This chain connects TRBV2 to TRBJ2-4, with D maybe TRBD1 (6 bases). V was shortened by 6 bases and J by 6 bases, with 12 bases between the two germline ends. CDR1 is SNHLY and CDR2 is FYNNEI in the germline V gene. The CDR3 extends over 13 amino acids. The CDR3 DNA follows: TGTGCCAGCAGACGAACAGGGTTAAACATTCAGTACTTC. Amino acid sequence: CASRRTGLNIQYF.

This clone was found a few times. The chain links TRBV19 to TRBJ2-7; 10 bases agree with TRBD1. The CDR3 consists of 14 residues. J gave up 5 bases and V 4 bases, and 5 bases lay outside the gene matches. CDR1 is LNHDA and CDR2 is SQIVND in the germline V gene (reference sequence). The DNA for the CDR3 is TGTGCCAGTAGTAGGACAGGGGGGATTAACGAGCAGTACTTC. Translation: CASSRTGGINEQYF. Combining the CDR3 with reference TRBV19 and TRBJ2-7 gives the whole variable domain DGGITQSPKYLFRKEGQNVTLSCEQNLNHDAMYWYRQDPGQGLRLIYYSQIVNDFQKGDIAEGYSVSREKKESFPLTVTSAQKNPTAFYLCASSRTGGINEQYFGPGTRLTVT.

The chain is built from TRBV6-6 and TRBJ2-7; no firm D call. The length of the CDR3 is 11 residues. V shed 5 bases and J shed 1 base, with 3 bases lying between them. Germline V gene sequence: CDR1 MNHNY, CDR2 SVGAGI (reference sequence). In DNA form, the CDR3 reads TGTGCCAGCAGTACTTCCTACGAGCAGTACTTC. Protein product: CASSTSYEQYF.

The chain is built from TRBV19 and TRBJ2-7; tentatively, D is TRBD2 (5 bases). From germline, CDR1 is LNHDA and CDR2 SQIVND (reference sequence). The CDR3 covers 17 residues. Trimming took 5 bases from V and 0 from J, leaving 20 bases between them. The CDR3 DNA is TGTGCCAGTAGTGGGAGAGACCCACGCCGTGGCTCCTACGAGCAGTACTTC. Residues: CASSGRDPRRGSYEQYF.

The gene calls are TRBV9 and TRBJ2-1; 8 bases map to TRBD2. Germline loops: CDR1 SGDLS, CDR2 YYNGEE. With 0 bases clipped from V and 5 bases from J, the junction kept 4 bases outside the gene matches. CDR3 size: 15 residues. CDR3 sequence reads: CASSVGLARNNEQFF. The DNA of the CDR3 is TGTGCCAGCAGCGTAGGACTAGCGCGCAACAATGAGCAGTTCTTC.

This rearrangement joins TRBV19 to TRBJ2-2, with a possible D match to TRBD2 (6 bases). The V gene lost 3 bases and the J gene lost 1 base, with 12 bases spanning the gap. CDR1 LNHDA and CDR2 SQIVND come from the germline V gene (reference sequence). The CDR3 has 16 amino acids. CDR3 DNA sequence: TGTGCCAGTAGTATCGGTCGGGAGAGGAACACCGGGGAGCTGTTTTTT. This codes for CASSIGRERNTGELFF.

The chain has TRBV7-6 and TRBJ1-4; D may be TRBD1 (5 bases). V lost 5 bases and J lost 5, with 15 bases in between. Looked up from germline, CDR1 is SGHVS and CDR2 is FNYEAQ. The CDR3 has 15 amino acids. The DNA for the CDR3 is TGTGCCAGCAGCGCCCAGCGGGACTGGAATGAAAAACTGTTTTTT. This encodes CASSAQRDWNEKLFF.